These 25 T cell receptor beta chains were all obtained from the same sample, sequenced in a study of shared clonotypes between healthy human individuals. Naive CD8 populations comprised CD45RO-negative cells positively selected for CCR7, excluding terminally differentiated effector memory CD45RA+ cells. Some clones are missing from TCRdb's copy, which holds only in-frame ones; the method was immunoSEQ multiplex PCR. In the table there are millions of clones, about 95% of which are singletons. The sample comprised naive CD8+ T cells sorted from blood. The receptors were sampled from a man aged 18-30 years in good health.

The chain joins TRBV9 to TRBJ1-5, with TRBD1 as a possible D gene (5 bases). V was pared by 1 base and J by 6 bases, with 11 bases between. The length of the CDR3 is 14 residues. Germline CDR1 SGDLS, CDR2 YYNGEE. The CDR3 region has the DNA TGTGCCAGCAGCGTATGGGGGGGGACTCAGCCCCAGCATTTT. As protein: CASSVWGGTQPQHF.

The rearrangement joins TRBV6-1 to TRBJ1-2; D possibly corresponds to TRBD1 (5 bases). Looked up from germline, CDR1 is MNHNS and CDR2 is SASEGT. The CDR3 is 17 amino acids. Deletions cut 0 bases from V and 1 base from J, with 15 bases between. CDR3 loop: CASSEARGPYNNYGYTF. CDR3 nucleotide sequence: TGTGCCAGCAGTGAAGCCCGGGGACCATACAATAACTATGGCTACACCTTC.

Concerning this clone: The same CDR3 is also encoded by other DNA sequences in this sample. The gene calls are TRBV6-5 and TRBJ2-3, with 7 bases matching TRBD1. The CDR3 contains 15 residues. CDR1 is MNHEY and CDR2 is SVGAGI in the germline V gene. V lost 5 bases and J lost 2; bases outside the gene matches: 7. CDR3 coding DNA: TGTGCCAGCAGTCCCGGGACAGCAAACACAGATACGCAGTATTTT. Residues: CASSPGTANTDTQYF.

About this clone: This sample also contains other DNA sequences that code for the same CDR3. The chain uses TRBV6-5 and TRBJ2-2; D is perhaps TRBD2 (5 bases). V lost 0 bases and J 6 bases, leaving 5 bases between the germline ends. CDR1 is MNHEY and CDR2 is SVGAGI in the germline V gene. The length of the CDR3 is 13 residues. The DNA of the CDR3 is TGTGCCAGCAGTTACTCTAGCGCCGGGGAGCTGTTTTTT. This translates into CASSYSSAGELFF.

This chain joins TRBV4-1 and TRBJ1-2; D gene unclear. In germline, CDR1 is MGHRA, CDR2 YSYEKL. The CDR3 is made up of 12 amino acids. Trimming removed 0 bases from V and 6 bases from J, with 5 bases in between. CDR3 loop: CASSQDGNGYTF. The CDR3 bases are TGCGCCAGCAGCCAAGATGGGAATGGCTACACCTTC.

V usage is TRBV6-5 and J usage is TRBJ2-3; a weak D match, TRBD1 (6 bases). V was pared by 7 bases and J by 0 bases, with 8 bases between. The CDR3 is 13 amino acids. CDR1 is MNHEY, CDR2 SVGAGI, per germline. The CDR3 DNA reads as TGTGCCAGCAACGGACAGAGCACAGATACGCAGTATTTT. This sequence encodes CASNGQSTDTQYF.

The chain has TRBV6-6 and TRBJ2-2, with 11 bases lining up with TRBD1. This CDR3 contains 15 residues. The ends lost 6 bases at V and 2 bases at J; junction bases unmatched: 2. Germline CDR1 MNHNY, CDR2 SVGAGI (reference sequence). The CDR3 reads CASSGTGGNTGELFF. The CDR3, as DNA: TGTGCCAGCAGCGGGACAGGGGGTAACACCGGGGAGCTGTTTTTT.

Points on this clone: This same CDR3 is encoded by further DNA sequences in the sample. This chain uses TRBV9 with TRBJ2-7; 8 bases are a match to TRBD1. Per germline, CDR1 SGDLS and CDR2 YYNGEE. Trimming cost V 3 bases and J 3 bases; bases outside gene matches: 5. This CDR3 comprises 14 residues. The chain's CDR3 is CASSEGTGDYEQYF. The CDR3 coding sequence is TGTGCCAGCAGCGAGGGGACAGGCGACTACGAGCAGTACTTC.

The chain employs TRBV5-6 and TRBJ2-5; D is uncertain. The germline V and J ends were trimmed by 5 bases and 2 bases, with 13 bases remaining between them. The germline CDR1 and CDR2 sequences are SGHDT and YYEEEE. The CDR3 runs to 14 residues. As DNA, the CDR3 is TGTGCCAGCAGTCCGACCGTATTACAAGAGACCCAGTACTTC. This gives the protein CASSPTVLQETQYF. The complete variable domain, with remaining parts taken from reference TRBV5-6 and TRBJ2-5, reads DAGVTQSPTHLIKTRGQQVTLRCSPKSGHDTVSWYQQALGQGPQFIFQYYEEEERQRGNFPDRFSGHQFPNYSSELNVNALLLGDSALYLCASSPTVLQETQYFGPGTRLLVL.

The chain uses TRBV2 and TRBJ2-1; 7 bases line up with TRBD2. Germline V gene data show CDR1 as SNHLY and CDR2 as FYNNEI. V trimming: 6 bases; J trimming: 3 bases; junction bases outside the gene matches: 8. The CDR3 has 15 residues. The CDR3 DNA follows: TGTGCCAGCAGGGGGAGGGGAGCAGTCTACAATGAGCAGTTCTTC. It translates to CASRGRGAVYNEQFF.

In the case of this clone: Other nucleotide sequences from this sample produce the same CDR3. V is TRBV4-1 and J is TRBJ2-1; D tentatively reads TRBD1 or TRBD2 (5 bases each). V lost 0 bases, J lost 0 bases, and 12 bases lay in between. Germline CDR1 and CDR2: MGHRA and YSYEKL. The CDR3 sequence is 17 residues long. The CDR3 region has the DNA TGCGCCAGCAGCCAAGATCAGGCAGGGAGCTCCTACAATGAGCAGTTCTTC. It translates to CASSQDQAGSSYNEQFF.

V is TRBV4-3 and J is TRBJ1-3; tentative D call: TRBD1 (6 bases). CDR1 is LGHNA, CDR2 YSLEER, per germline. V lost 0 bases to trimming and J lost 5 bases, with 11 bases between them. CDR3 length equals 15 residues. Written as DNA, the CDR3 is TGCGCCAGCAGCCAAGACAGGGGCCTTAGAAACACCATATATTTT. It codes for CASSQDRGLRNTIYF.

For this clone: This sample includes further DNA sequences coding for the same CDR3. The chain combines TRBV4-1 with TRBJ2-5; D is undetermined. This CDR3 region has 13 residues. Trimming cost V 0 bases and J 5 bases, with 7 bases left between them. Germline V gives CDR1 MGHRA, CDR2 YSYEKL. The CDR3: CASSQDRVETQYF. The CDR3 DNA reads TGCGCCAGCAGCCAAGATAGAGTCGAGACCCAGTACTTC.

The rearrangement uses TRBV5-1 and TRBJ2-5; 9 bases align to TRBD1. With V trimmed by 0 bases and J by 2 bases, 2 bases remained unmatched. The CDR3 sequence is 15 residues long. Germline loops: CDR1 SGHRS, CDR2 YFSETQ. The CDR3 DNA reads as TGCGCCAGCAGCTTGGACAGGGGGCAGCAAGAGACCCAGTACTTC. Protein product: CASSLDRGQQETQYF.

About this clone itself: Other DNA variants within this sample encode the same CDR3. This chain's CDR3 is CASSQGAGGYYEQYF. The CDR3 DNA reads as TGCGCCAGCAGCCAAGGAGCAGGGGGCTACTACGAGCAGTACTTC. V and J are TRBV4-1 and TRBJ2-7; 8 bases are shared with TRBD1. The CDR3 totals 15 residues. V was pared by 1 base and J by 3 bases, with 5 bases of the junction left unmatched. Per the germline V gene, CDR1 is MGHRA and CDR2 is YSYEKL.

The V gene is TRBV7-6, the J gene TRBJ1-2, with TRBD1 matching over 11 bases. CDR1 is SGHVS, CDR2 FNYEAQ, per germline. The CDR3 runs to 15 residues. V lost 3 bases, J lost 3 bases, and 3 bases stayed unmatched. The CDR3 sequence: CASSLTDRGHYGYTF. CDR3 nucleotides: TGTGCCAGCAGCTTGACGGACAGGGGGCACTATGGCTACACCTTC.

CDR3 residues: CASSTPGVGNTGELFF. The CDR3 DNA sequence: TGTGCCAGCAGTACTCCGGGGGTTGGGAACACCGGGGAGCTGTTTTTT. This chain links TRBV9 with TRBJ2-2; possible D gene TRBD2, 6 bases. CDR1 is SGDLS and CDR2 is YYNGEE in the germline V gene. CDR3 length equals 16 residues. Trimming took 5 bases from V and 1 from J, leaving 15 bases between them.

Here the CDR3 reads CASSPDRAEAFF. In DNA form, the CDR3 reads TGTGCCAGCAGCCCAGACAGGGCTGAAGCTTTCTTT. The chain combines TRBV6-5 with TRBJ1-1; 7 bases map to TRBD1. Per germline, CDR1 MNHEY and CDR2 SVGAGI. This CDR3 is built from 12 residues. Trimming removed 6 bases from V and 6 bases from J; junction bases left unmatched: 4.

This chain connects TRBV7-8 to TRBJ1-5; D is uncertain. The CDR3 consists of 15 residues. Germline V gene sequence: CDR1 SGHVS, CDR2 FQNEAQ. Trimming pared 5 bases from V and 1 base from J, leaving 12 bases between. The CDR3 loop reads CASSEQSNSNQPQHF. CDR3 DNA sequence: TGTGCCAGCAGCGAGCAAAGTAACAGCAATCAGCCCCAGCATTTT.

The chain couples TRBV9 to TRBJ2-7; 12 bases align to TRBD2. The CDR3 contains 16 residues. Germline CDR1 is SGDLS and CDR2 is YYNGEE. After removal of 4 bases from V and 6 bases from J, the junction contained 11 bases not matched to a gene. This CDR3 reads CASSPPGLAGISEQYF. The DNA of the CDR3 is TGTGCCAGCAGCCCTCCAGGACTAGCGGGAATCTCCGAGCAGTACTTC.

This chain joins TRBV27 and TRBJ2-1; 12 nucleotides agree with TRBD2. The ends lost 7 bases at V and 6 bases at J; junction bases unmatched: 13. The CDR3 length is 17 residues. Per germline, CDR1 MNHEY and CDR2 SMNVEV (reference sequence). The CDR3: CASNPLAPSGRANEQFF. The CDR3 DNA reads TGTGCCAGCAACCCCCTAGCCCCTAGCGGGAGGGCCAATGAGCAGTTCTTC.

The chain carries TRBV4-2 and TRBJ1-3; D uncertain. This CDR3 is built from 16 residues. Germline V lookup: CDR1 LGHNA, CDR2 YNFKEQ. V was trimmed by 0 bases and J by 0 bases, leaving 9 bases between them. Here the CDR3 reads CASSQDAHSSGNTIYF. The DNA of the CDR3 is TGTGCCAGCAGCCAAGACGCGCATAGCTCTGGAAACACCATATATTTT.

In the case of this clone: Other DNA sequences in this sample translate to the same CDR3. The V gene is TRBV5-6, the J gene TRBJ2-7; D is possibly TRBD1 (6 bases). The CDR3 sequence is 13 residues long. V was cut by 2 bases and J by 3 bases, with 9 bases left in between. Per germline, CDR1 SGHDT and CDR2 YYEEEE. CDR3 sequence: CASSLTGNYEQYF. DNA for the CDR3: TGTGCCAGCAGCTTAACAGGGAACTACGAGCAGTACTTC.

The chain joins TRBV30 to TRBJ1-5; TRBD1 might be the D (5 bases). V was shortened by 0 bases and J by 4 bases, with 13 bases between the two germline ends. This CDR3 region has 15 residues. Germline V gene data show CDR1 as GTSNPN and CDR2 as SVGIG (reference sequence). CDR3 in amino acids: CAWSVGARPNQPQHF. The CDR3 coding sequence is TGTGCCTGGAGTGTAGGGGCCCGGCCAAATCAGCCCCAGCATTTT.

The chain joins TRBV28 to TRBJ1-1; 9 positions agree with TRBD1. In germline, CDR1 is MDHEN, CDR2 SYDVKM. The V gene end was trimmed by 6 bases and the J gene end by 5 bases; junction bases not matched to a gene: 7. CDR3 length: 14 residues. The CDR3 sequence is CASRPGQGITEAFF. The CDR3, as DNA: TGTGCCAGCAGACCCGGACAGGGGATTACTGAAGCTTTCTTT.